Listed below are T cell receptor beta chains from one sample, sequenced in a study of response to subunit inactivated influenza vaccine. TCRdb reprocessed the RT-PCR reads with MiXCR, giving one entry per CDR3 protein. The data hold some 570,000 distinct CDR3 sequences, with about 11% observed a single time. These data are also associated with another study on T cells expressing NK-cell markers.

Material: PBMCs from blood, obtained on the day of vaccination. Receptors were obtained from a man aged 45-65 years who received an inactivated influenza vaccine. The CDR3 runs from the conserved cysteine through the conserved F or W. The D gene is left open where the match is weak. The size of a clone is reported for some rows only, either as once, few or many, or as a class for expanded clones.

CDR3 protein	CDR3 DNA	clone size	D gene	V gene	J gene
CASRGTESRGYGYTF	TGCGCCAGCAGGGGAACAGAAAGCAGAGGCTATGGCTACACCTTC	-	-	TRBV5-1	TRBJ1-2
CSAPGRPDTQYF	TGCAGTGCTCCGGGGCGCCCGGATACGCAGTATTTT	many	-	TRBV20-1	TRBJ2-3
CASSLNRVTQETQYF	TGTGCCAGCAGCTTAAACAGGGTAACCCAAGAGACCCAGTACTTC	-	-	TRBV7-2	TRBJ2-5
CASSSGLAGLSYEQYF	TGCGCCAGCAGTTCGGGACTAGCGGGGCTATCCTACGAGCAGTACTTC	few	TRBD2	TRBV5-1	TRBJ2-7
CAISEPGLTSDTQYF	TGTGCCATCAGTGAGCCGGGACTAACTTCAGATACGCAGTATTTT	-	TRBD2	TRBV10-3	TRBJ2-3
CCAGSTDTQYF	TGTTGCGCGGGGAGCACAGATACGCAGTATTTT	-	-	TRBV20-1	TRBJ2-3
CASRSAGGPYNEQFF	TGTGCCAGCAGGTCCGCGGGGGGGCCCTACAATGAGCAGTTCTTC	-	TRBD2	TRBV12-3/TRBV12-4	TRBJ2-1
CASRGSGVVISYNEQFF	TGCGCCAGCAGGGGTAGCGGAGTAGTAATATCCTACAATGAGCAGTTCTTC	-	-	TRBV5-1	TRBJ2-1
CATSRDPEIGNTIYF	TGTGCCACCAGCAGAGATCCAGAGATTGGAAACACCATATATTTT	few	-	TRBV15	TRBJ1-3
CASSSGLAGARTDTQYF	TGCGCCAGCAGCTCGGGACTAGCGGGGGCCCGCACAGATACGCAGTATTTT	-	TRBD2	TRBV5-1	TRBJ2-3
CASSYSGARQGAWETQYF	TGTGCCAGCAGTTACTCTGGGGCCCGACAGGGGGCCTGGGAGACCCAGTACTTC	-	TRBD1	TRBV6-5	TRBJ2-5
CSARGSLDSTDTQYF	TGCAGTGCTAGAGGTAGCCTAGATAGCACAGATACGCAGTATTTT	-	-	TRBV20-1	TRBJ2-3
CATSDPGGTDTQYF	TGTGCCACCAGTGACCCGGGGGGCACAGATACGCAGTATTTT	few	-	TRBV24-1	TRBJ2-3
CASSRGTNQPQHF	TGCGCCAGCAGTCGGGGGACTAATCAGCCCCAGCATTTT	few	-	TRBV10-1	TRBJ1-5
CSAASGREDTQYF	TGCAGTGCTGCGAGCGGGAGGGAGGATACGCAGTATTTT	few	TRBD2	TRBV20-1	TRBJ2-3
CASSPWTGHLAGGELFF	TGTGCCAGCAGTCCGTGGACAGGGCATTTAGCTGGAGGGGAGCTGTTTTTT	few	TRBD1	TRBV28	TRBJ2-2
CSARGSGTEAFF	TGCAGCGCGAGGGGGTCTGGAACTGAAGCTTTCTTT	-	-	TRBV29-1	TRBJ1-1
CASSTFAGDTQYF	TGTGCCAGCAGCACTTTCGCGGGTGATACGCAGTATTTT	many	-	TRBV11-3	TRBJ2-3
CASSFRGAPQPQHF	TGTGCCAGCAGTTTCCGGGGGGCGCCTCAGCCCCAGCATTTT	few	-	TRBV12-3/TRBV12-4	TRBJ1-5
CASSVSGGSSYNEQFF	TGTGCCAGCAGCGTTTCAGGGGGGAGCTCCTACAATGAGCAGTTCTTC	-	-	TRBV9	TRBJ2-1
CASSLGEEETQYF	TGCGCCAGCAGCTTGGGTGAGGAAGAGACCCAGTACTTC	many	-	TRBV5-1	TRBJ2-5
CASSFQRESLLGIQETQYF	TGCGCCAGCAGCTTCCAGCGGGAGAGCCTCTTGGGCATTCAAGAGACCCAGTACTTC	-	TRBD2	TRBV5-1	TRBJ2-5
CASSLGPVGTGELFF	TGCGCCAGCAGCTTGGGACCGGTGGGCACCGGGGAGCTGTTTTTT	many	-	TRBV5-1	TRBJ2-2
CASSQAQVSYEQYF	TGCGCCAGCAGCCAAGCGCAGGTTTCCTACGAGCAGTACTTC	-	-	TRBV4-3	TRBJ2-7
CSATGTSGVNEQFF	TGCAGTGCTACTGGGACTAGCGGGGTTAATGAGCAGTTCTTC	-	TRBD2	TRBV20-1	TRBJ2-1
CSVEDHEGLGAQYF	TGCAGCGTTGAAGATCACGAGGGACTAGGGGCCCAGTACTTC	many	TRBD2	TRBV29-1	TRBJ2-5
CASTSELAGDTGELFF	TGTGCCAGCACTAGTGAACTAGCGGGAGACACCGGGGAGCTGTTTTTT	few	TRBD2	TRBV25-1	TRBJ2-2
CASRPRLAGVHEQYF	TGTGCCAGCAGACCGAGACTAGCGGGAGTTCACGAGCAGTACTTC	many	TRBD2	TRBV28	TRBJ2-7
CASSLEFVWGPGNEQFF	TGCGCCAGCAGCTTGGAATTCGTGTGGGGCCCTGGCAATGAGCAGTTCTTC	-	-	TRBV5-1	TRBJ2-1
CASSQGSSSYNEQFF	TGCGCCAGCAGCCAGGGCAGTAGCTCCTACAATGAGCAGTTCTTC	-	-	TRBV4-3	TRBJ2-1
CSAPRTSAVTGELFF	TGCAGTGCCCCGCGGACTAGCGCCGTCACCGGGGAGCTGTTTTTT	many	TRBD2	TRBV20-1	TRBJ2-2
CASRLGTGASGGYTF	TGTGCCAGCAGACTCGGGACAGGCGCCTCGGGTGGCTACACCTTC	few	TRBD1	TRBV2	TRBJ1-2
CSVGPSGSPGFF	TGCAGCGTGGGACCCAGCGGGAGCCCGGGGTTCTTC	few	TRBD2	TRBV29-1	TRBJ2-1
CSVANPLSHGQYF	TGCAGCGTTGCCAACCCCTTGTCACACGGGCAGTACTTC	-	-	TRBV29-1	TRBJ2-7
CASSQDGQGASDTQYF	TGTGCCAGCAGCCAAGACGGGCAGGGGGCATCAGATACGCAGTATTTT	-	TRBD1	TRBV4-2	TRBJ2-3
CSGRPGMGSYEQYF	TGCAGTGGAAGACCCGGGATGGGTTCCTACGAGCAGTACTTC	-	-	TRBV20-1	TRBJ2-7
CASSQEGERDTQYF	TGTGCCAGCAGCCAAGAAGGCGAGAGAGATACGCAGTATTTT	-	-	TRBV4-2	TRBJ2-3
CAISETPGQGYMDTQYF	TGTGCCATCAGTGAGACGCCGGGACAGGGGTATATGGATACGCAGTATTTT	few	TRBD1	TRBV10-3	TRBJ2-3
CASSLGLETTAWNRETQYF	TGCGCCAGCAGCTTGGGACTGGAAACGACAGCCTGGAATCGAGAGACCCAGTACTTC	few	-	TRBV5-1	TRBJ2-5
CATSDSPPGGETQYF	TGTGCCACCAGTGATTCCCCACCGGGGGGAGAGACCCAGTACTTC	many	TRBD2	TRBV24-1	TRBJ2-5
CASSPRGRRDTEAFF	TGTGCCAGCAGCCCCAGGGGGCGAAGAGATACTGAAGCTTTCTTT	few	TRBD1	TRBV7-9	TRBJ1-1
CSARETSGEETQYF	TGCAGTGCTAGAGAGACTAGCGGGGAGGAGACCCAGTACTTC	-	TRBD2	TRBV20-1	TRBJ2-5
CASSRLAGVNNEQFF	TGCGCCAGCAGCCGTCTAGCGGGAGTAAACAATGAGCAGTTCTTC	few	TRBD2	TRBV4-1	TRBJ2-1
CASSELRQNTGELFF	TGTGCCAGCAGTGAATTGAGACAAAACACCGGGGAGCTGTTTTTT	-	-	TRBV2	TRBJ2-2
CATSDVDTSYNEQFF	TGTGCCACCAGTGATGTGGACACCAGCTACAATGAGCAGTTCTTC	many	-	TRBV24-1	TRBJ2-1
CSAREGSGIQETQYF	TGCAGTGCTAGAGAAGGTAGCGGGATCCAAGAGACCCAGTACTTC	many	TRBD2	TRBV20-1	TRBJ2-5
CASSLDRHRIEKLFF	TGTGCCAGCAGCTTAGATCGGCACAGGATTGAAAAACTGTTTTTT	many	-	TRBV11-2	TRBJ1-4